Each of the 27 T cell receptor beta chains below was sequenced from the same sample in a study of blood T cells in healthy people across ages. Sample-barcoded 5' priming and a J-beta primer mix drove a second PCR of about 6 to 12 cycles. TCRdb recomputed calls from the 5' RACE reads with MiXCR, one row per CDR3 protein. The sample carries fewer than 1.5 million distinct CDR3 sequences, approximately 40% recorded once. Sequenced material: blood. These receptors all stem from a woman in her late teens or twenties in good health.

As concerns this clonotype: The junction and the germline gene differ at one end; a read error may be behind it. J is TRBJ2-3 and V is TRBV9; 11 bases map to TRBD2. Germline-derived CDR1 and CDR2 are SGDLS and YYNGEE. The CDR3 extends over 17 amino acids. CDR3 residues: CASSAHTGTSGTETQYF. The CDR3 nucleotides are TGTGCCAGCAGCGCCCACACCGGGACTAGCGGCACAGAGACGCAGTATTTT.

CDR3 sequence: CASSLMVTSGGSSTDTQYF. Here the CDR3 DNA reads TGTGCCAGCAGCTTAATGGTGACTAGCGGGGGTTCTAGCACAGATACGCAGTATTTT. The gene calls are TRBV7-3 and TRBJ2-3; TRBD2 aligns across 12 bases. This CDR3 spans 19 amino acids. Germline V CDR1 and CDR2: SGHTA, FQGTGA. The V gene end was trimmed by 1 base and the J gene end by 0 bases; junction bases not matched to a gene: 8.

The table lists this clonotype with a few counts. This chain connects TRBV11-3 to TRBJ2-1, with a weak D call TRBD2 (6 bases). Germline V gene data show CDR1 as SGHNT and CDR2 as YENEEA. With 5 bases removed from V and 3 bases from J, the gap between germline ends came to 14 bases. This CDR3 region has 15 residues. The CDR3 here is CASSNTMEGYNEQFF. CDR3 in DNA: TGTGCCAGCAGCAACACGATGGAGGGCTACAATGAGCAGTTCTTC. Supplemented by reference TRBV11-3 and TRBJ2-1, the full variable domain reads EAGVVQSPRYKIIEKKQPVAFWCNPISGHNTLYWYLQNLGQGPELLIRYENEEAVDDSQLPKDRFSAERLKGVDSTLKIQPAELGDSAVYLCASSNTMEGYNEQFFGPGTRLTVL.

This chain uses TRBV11-1 with TRBJ2-7; 7 bases line up with TRBD2. Germline V gene sequence: CDR1 SGHAT, CDR2 FQDESV (reference sequence). The V segment lost 7 bases and the J segment 3 bases; nucleotides outside the gene matches: 15. CDR3 length: 16 residues. The CDR3 nucleotides are TGTGCCAGCACCATAAGGTCCGAACGGGGGGTCTACGAGCAGTACTTC. The encoded protein is CASTIRSERGVYEQYF.

This chain joins TRBV5-1 and TRBJ1-1, with TRBD1 identical over 7 bases. CDR3 size: 16 residues. V lost 2 bases and J lost 0; bases outside the gene matches: 7. CDR1 SGHRS and CDR2 YFSETQ come from the germline V gene. The CDR3 reads CASSLVGGTVNTEAFF. The CDR3 DNA reads TGCGCCAGCAGCTTAGTAGGAGGGACAGTGAACACTGAAGCTTTCTTT.

The J gene is TRBJ2-3, the V gene TRBV5-1; TRBD2 matches at 7 bases. The CDR3 runs 17 residues. Trimming at V came to 4 bases and at J to 3 bases, leaving 14 bases not matched to a gene. Per the germline V gene, CDR1 is SGHRS and CDR2 is YFSETQ. CDR3 protein: CASSPLVWGGSTDTQYF. CDR3 in DNA: TGCGCCAGCAGCCCATTGGTATGGGGGGGATCAACAGATACGCAGTATTTT.

This clonotype has just a few counts. The V gene is TRBV20-1, the J gene TRBJ2-3; D gene ambiguous. This CDR3 spans 13 amino acids. CDR1 is DFQATT, CDR2 SNEGSKA, per germline (reference sequence). V lost 5 bases and J lost 0, with 9 bases in between. CDR3 DNA: TGCAGTGCTCCCCTGGACAGCACAGATACGCAGTATTTT. It is translated as CSAPLDSTDTQYF.

The V call is TRBV12-3 or TRBV12-4, the J call TRBJ2-3; D gene unclear. Deletions cut 6 bases from V and 7 bases from J, with 11 bases between. The CDR3 spans 12 residues. The CDR3 is CASSRVRNTQYF. CDR3 coding DNA: TGTGCCAGCAGCCGAGTTAGGAATACGCAGTATTTT.

J is TRBJ1-1 and V is TRBV20-1, with D tentatively TRBD1 (5 bases). With 5 bases removed from V and 7 bases from J, the gap between germline ends came to 14 bases. Germline assignment: CDR1 DFQATT and CDR2 SNEGSKA (reference sequence). This CDR3 has 12 residues. The CDR3: CSASPDRSEAFF. The CDR3 DNA sequence: TGCAGTGCTTCCCCAGACAGAAGTGAAGCTTTCTTT.

The chain joins TRBV7-9 to TRBJ1-2; 9 bases line up with TRBD1. The junction had 8 bases not matched to a gene; V was cut back by 5 bases and J by 4 bases. This CDR3 has 15 residues. Germline assignment: CDR1 SEHNR and CDR2 FQNEAQ (reference sequence). The CDR3 loop reads CASSPDGQGSYGYTF. Written as DNA, the CDR3 is TGTGCCAGCAGCCCCGACGGACAGGGGAGCTATGGCTACACCTTC.

This clonotype was seen more than once but under ten times. This chain joins TRBV7-2 and TRBJ2-1; possibly TRBD2 for D (7 bases). V lost 10 bases to trimming and J lost 0 bases, with 19 bases between them. The CDR3 is 16 residues long. Germline assignment: CDR1 SGHTA and CDR2 FQGNSA. CDR3 DNA sequence: TGTGCCATCCGGGGGGCTAGCGCCTTCTCCTACAATGAGCAGTTCTTC. It is translated as CAIRGASAFSYNEQFF.

The chain employs TRBV7-2 and TRBJ2-7; 9 bases match TRBD2. Trimming cost V 5 bases and J 7 bases; bases outside gene matches: 12. The CDR3 is made up of 15 amino acids. Germline CDR1 and CDR2: SGHTA and FQGNSA. The CDR3 is CASSPRIAGESEQYF. CDR3 coding DNA: TGTGCCAGCAGCCCCCGGATAGCGGGAGAGAGTGAGCAGTACTTC.

The J gene is TRBJ2-5, the V gene TRBV20-1; no definite D call. The assigned J gene may be wrong: the sequence end matches TRBJ2-7 better. This CDR3 has 11 amino acids. The V gene's germline CDR1 is DFQATT and CDR2 SNEGSKA (reference sequence). In nucleotides, the CDR3 is TGCAGTGCCCTAAGGGCCGCCGAGCAGTACTTC. Translating it yields CSALRAAEQYF.

The table lists this clonotype with a few counts. The V call is TRBV29-1, the J call TRBJ2-5; TRBD2 matches 7 bases. CDR3 length: 12 residues. J gave up 11 bases and V 3 bases, and 9 bases lay outside the gene matches. Germline lookup yields CDR1 SQVTM and CDR2 ANQGSEA. CDR3 protein: CSVDTSANEQYF. As DNA, the CDR3 is TGCAGCGTTGATACTAGCGCCAATGAGCAGTACTTC.

This clonotype was seen a few times. The rearrangement uses TRBV20-1 and TRBJ1-6; 9 nucleotides match TRBD1. Trimming cost V 6 bases and J 8 bases; bases outside gene matches: 8. The CDR3 consists of 14 residues. Germline values: CDR1 DFQATT, CDR2 SNEGSKA (reference sequence). The CDR3 DNA reads as TGCAGTGCGCCGTCTGGGACAGGGTATTCACCCCTCCACTTT. Amino acids: CSAPSGTGYSPLHF.

This clonotype was seen many times. One end of the junction varies from germline; a read error may be responsible. This chain uses TRBV30 with TRBJ1-2; D is unresolved. Germline-derived CDR1 and CDR2 are GTSNPN and SVGIG (reference sequence). CDR3 length equals 11 residues. The CDR3 DNA is TGTGCCGGGAGGCCCCAGCATGGCTACACCTTC. It encodes CAGRPQHGYTF.

V usage is TRBV6-5 and J usage is TRBJ1-2; the D is unclear. The CDR3 is made up of 12 amino acids. With 6 bases removed from V and 8 bases from J, the gap between germline ends came to 13 bases. Per the germline V gene, CDR1 is MNHEY and CDR2 is SVGAGI. The DNA for the CDR3 is TGTGCCAGCAGCCCTCACGGGGAAGGCTACACCTTC. This codes for CASSPHGEGYTF.

CDR3 DNA sequence: TGCGCCAGCAGCCCCCGAGGTGGGACAAATTACTATGGCTACACCTTC. Translated, it gives CASSPRGGTNYYGYTF. The rearrangement uses TRBV5-1 and TRBJ1-2, with D possibly matching TRBD1 (6 bases). CDR3 length equals 16 residues. Germline lookup yields CDR1 SGHRS and CDR2 YFSETQ. V gave up 4 bases and J gave up 3 bases, with 19 bases separating them. The full variable domain, rest sourced from reference TRBV5-1 and TRBJ1-2, is KAGVTQTPRYLIKTRGQQVTLSCSPISGHRSVSWYQQTPGQGLQFLFEYFSETQRNKGNFPGRFSGRQFSNSRSEMNVSTLELGDSALYLCASSPRGGTNYYGYTFGSGTRLTVV.

This sequence joins TRBV5-1 and TRBJ2-1; no reliable D call. This CDR3 is 15 amino acids long. CDR1 SGHRS and CDR2 YFSETQ come from the germline V gene. The V end was cut by 0 bases, the J end by 7 bases, with 14 bases between. The CDR3 region has the DNA TGCGCCAGCAGCTTGGCGGGTACAGAATCGAATGAGCAGTTCTTC. It yields the protein CASSLAGTESNEQFF.

This sequence joins TRBV2 and TRBJ2-7, with TRBD2 as a possible D gene (7 bases). Germline CDR1 reads SNHLY; CDR2 reads FYNNEI. Trimming took 7 bases from V and 7 from J, leaving 17 bases between them. The CDR3 has 13 amino acids. CDR3 in amino acids: CASKGGGPIEQYF. CDR3 DNA: TGTGCCAGCAAGGGGGGAGGGCCGATTGAGCAGTACTTC. The full variable domain, its missing parts supplied by reference TRBV2 and TRBJ2-7, is EPEVTQTPSHQVTQMGQEVILRCVPISNHLYFYWYRQILGQKVEFLVSFYNNEISEKSEIFDDQFSVERPDGSNFTLKIRSTKLEDSAMYFCASKGGGPIEQYFGPGTRLTVT.

The chain joins TRBV12-3 or TRBV12-4 to TRBJ1-4; TRBD1 matches 7 bases. The V and J ends lost 2 bases and 8 bases, in that order; junction bases with no gene match: 8. The CDR3 length is 15 residues. The CDR3 loop reads CASSLSGQKEEKLFF. In DNA form, the CDR3 reads TGTGCCAGCAGTTTATCGGGACAGAAGGAGGAAAAACTGTTTTTT.

This CDR3 reads CASREGLTGTRNTEAFF. The CDR3 DNA reads as TGTGCCAGCAGGGAAGGTTTAACAGGGACTAGGAACACTGAAGCTTTCTTT. The V and J genes are TRBV3-1 and TRBJ1-1, with D perhaps matching TRBD1 (6 bases). V lost 6 bases to trimming and J lost 1 base, with 21 bases between them. Germline values: CDR1 LGHDT, CDR2 YNNKEL (reference sequence). This CDR3 has 17 amino acids.

CDR3 sequence (DNA): TGTGCCAGCACCCAGGGGGTCGGGGAGCTGTTTTTT. It translates to CASTQGVGELFF. The chain uses TRBV6-2 or TRBV6-3 and TRBJ2-2; TRBD1 aligns across 7 bases. CDR1 is MNHEY, CDR2 SVGEGT, per germline. With V trimmed by 7 bases and J by 7 bases, 3 bases remained unmatched. This CDR3 has 12 residues.

The chain couples TRBV5-1 to TRBJ2-7, with D perhaps TRBD1 (5 bases). There are 14 residues in the CDR3. Trimming pared 3 bases from V and 7 bases from J, leaving 17 bases between. In germline, CDR1 is SGHRS, CDR2 YFSETQ. The CDR3 DNA reads TGCGCCAGCAGCTGGACACGTACCTACAATGAGCAGTACTTC. It translates to CASSWTRTYNEQYF.

The J gene is TRBJ2-7, the V gene TRBV20-1; D uncertain. V was pared by 2 bases and J by 0 bases, with 11 bases between. Germline V CDR1 and CDR2: DFQATT, SNEGSKA (reference sequence). The CDR3 loop spans 14 amino acids. Written as DNA, the CDR3 is TGCAGTGCTAGACTCCCGGGCAGCTCCTACGAGCAGTACTTC. Its translation is CSARLPGSSYEQYF.

V usage is TRBV19 and J usage is TRBJ1-2; TRBD1 is a possible D gene (5 bases). Trimming took 7 bases from V and 5 from J, leaving 29 bases between them. Germline assignment: CDR1 LNHDA and CDR2 SQIVND (reference sequence). The CDR3 runs to 18 residues. The CDR3 loop reads CASNPKGPMTLTMYGYTF. The CDR3 coding sequence is TGTGCCAGTAACCCGAAGGGACCGATGACCCTAACTATGTATGGCTACACCTTC.

Of note for this clonotype: The junction does not match germline at one end; this may be a read error. This rearrangement joins TRBV20-1 to TRBJ1-1; D remains ambiguous. Germline CDR1 DFQATT, CDR2 SNEGSKA (reference sequence). This CDR3 is 11 amino acids long. CDR3 region: CSAGENTEAFF. In DNA form, the CDR3 reads TGCAGTGCTGGAGAGAACACTGAAGCTTTCTTT.